The 27 T cell receptor beta chains in this list originate from one sample, sequenced in a study of beta chain features in type 1 diabetes. Sequencing targeted expressed TCRB transcripts, as all isolated RNA had been reverse transcribed. The protocol was immunoSEQ multiplex PCR, while the TCRdb copy is restricted to in-frame clones and leaves out a portion. The sample gives hundreds of thousands of clones, approximately 11% of which show up once; 0.015% to 0.02% is in the top ten. The sample taken for sequencing was naive CD4+ T cells from blood. All receptors come from a woman aged 25 to 39 in good health.

This rearrangement joins TRBV6-6 to TRBJ2-7; 10 bases fit TRBD1. There are 15 residues in the CDR3. J gave up 5 bases and V 0 bases, and 4 bases lay outside the gene matches. Germline lookup yields CDR1 MNHNY and CDR2 SVGAGI (reference sequence). In DNA, the CDR3 is TGTGCCAGCAGTTACTCCGGGACAGGGGCTCACGAGCAGTACTTC. Translating gives CASSYSGTGAHEQYF.

The chain combines TRBV30 with TRBJ2-7; D unclear. There are 14 residues in the CDR3. Germline V gives CDR1 GTSNPN, CDR2 SVGIG (reference sequence). V lost 3 bases to trimming and J lost 3 bases, with 15 bases between them. Here the CDR3 reads CAWSRSPPLYEQYF. The CDR3 region has the DNA TGTGCCTGGAGCCGGAGTCCCCCTCTCTACGAGCAGTACTTC.

The CDR3 bases are TGTGCCAGCAGCTTAGGGTTGTCAGGGGCGGATCCAGAGACCCAGTACTTC. Its protein is CASSLGLSGADPETQYF. This sequence joins TRBV7-3 and TRBJ2-5; D is perhaps TRBD1 (6 bases). Trimming left V 2 bases short and J 4 bases short, with 20 bases between. The CDR3 extends over 17 amino acids. In germline, CDR1 is SGHTA, CDR2 FQGTGA.

This sequence joins TRBV18 and TRBJ1-4; 9 bases fit TRBD1. V gave up 3 bases and J gave up 7 bases; unmatched junction bases: 9. The CDR3 has 16 residues. The germline V gene has CDR1 KGHSH and CDR2 LQKENI. The CDR3 DNA follows: TGTGCCAGCTCACCGCAAACCGGGACAGGGAGTGAAAAACTGTTTTTT. Protein product: CASSPQTGTGSEKLFF. The full variable domain, completed using reference TRBV18 and TRBJ1-4, is NAGVMQNPRHLVRRRGQEARLRCSPMKGHSHVYWYRQLPEEGLKFMVYLQKENIIDESGMPKERFSAEFPKEGPSILRIQQVVRGDSAAYFCASSPQTGTGSEKLFFGSGTQLSVL.

This clone was found a few times. This chain uses TRBV6-1 with TRBJ2-3, with 8 nucleotides matching TRBD1. The length of the CDR3 is 16 residues. With 0 bases clipped from V and 0 bases from J, the junction kept 2 bases outside the gene matches. CDR1 MNHNS and CDR2 SASEGT come from the germline V gene. The CDR3 reads CASSEAWTGSTDTQYF. CDR3 nucleotide sequence: TGTGCCAGCAGTGAAGCTTGGACAGGGAGCACAGATACGCAGTATTTT.

This clone has more than one count but fewer than ten. V is TRBV5-4 and J is TRBJ2-7; 11 bases align to TRBD2. The CDR3 has 17 amino acids. Trimming cost V 2 bases and J 2 bases; bases outside gene matches: 9. Germline lookup yields CDR1 SGHNT and CDR2 YYREEE (reference sequence). CDR3 bases: TGTGCCAGCAGCTTAATAACCCTAGCGGGAGGAACCTACGAGCAGTACTTC. It encodes CASSLITLAGGTYEQYF.

Only a few counts were recorded for this clone. The rearrangement links TRBV19 to TRBJ2-5; perhaps TRBD2 as D (6 bases). CDR3 size: 15 residues. V gave up 7 bases and J gave up 3 bases, with 18 bases separating them. Germline loops: CDR1 LNHDA, CDR2 SQIVND (reference sequence). CDR3 sequence: CASTTTGSGEETQYF. The DNA for the CDR3 is TGTGCCAGTACCACGACCGGGAGCGGCGAAGAGACCCAGTACTTC.

The CDR3 coding sequence is TGCGCCAGCAGCTTGGGGGGAATGGACAGGGCGGCTGGGGCCAACGTCCTGACTTTC. Encoded protein: CASSLGGMDRAAGANVLTF. The chain recombines TRBV5-1 with TRBJ2-6; 8 nucleotides align to TRBD1. From germline, CDR1 is SGHRS and CDR2 YFSETQ. V lost 0 bases and J lost 2; bases outside the gene matches: 10. CDR3 size: 19 residues.

The V and J genes are TRBV28 and TRBJ2-4; a weak D match, TRBD1 (6 bases). Germline V gene sequence: CDR1 MDHEN, CDR2 SYDVKM. Trimming left V 6 bases short and J 2 bases short, with 11 bases between. The CDR3 loop spans 14 amino acids. The CDR3 nucleotides read TGTGCCAGCAGACTCCAGGGGACCAAAAACATTCAGTACTTC. This encodes CASRLQGTKNIQYF.

This clone was seen only a few times. V gene TRBV5-1 combines with J gene TRBJ2-5; possible D gene TRBD2, 5 bases. The CDR3 is 16 amino acids. The V and J ends lost 0 bases and 0 bases respectively, with 12 bases between them. The germline V gene encodes CDR1 SGHRS and CDR2 YFSETQ. The DNA for the CDR3 is TGCGCCAGCAGCTTGGGGTCCTTGCGGGACCAAGAGACCCAGTACTTC. It translates to CASSLGSLRDQETQYF.

In nucleotides, the CDR3 is TGTGCCAGCTCACCACTGAGCGGGACTAATGAGCAGTTCTTC. It specifies CASSPLSGTNEQFF. The chain uses TRBV18 and TRBJ2-1; TRBD2 matches 7 bases. CDR3 length equals 14 residues. Germline loops: CDR1 KGHSH, CDR2 LQKENI. V was pared by 1 base and J by 7 bases, with 4 bases of the junction left unmatched.

The CDR3 nucleotides read TGCAGCGTTGAAGATCGGGGGTTCTACACTGAAGCTTTCTTT. Its protein is CSVEDRGFYTEAFF. The genes are TRBV29-1 and TRBJ1-1, with D possibly being TRBD1 (5 bases). Trimming removed 0 bases from V and 3 bases from J, with 11 bases in between. Germline values: CDR1 SQVTM, CDR2 ANQGSEA. This CDR3 is built from 14 residues.

The chain recombines TRBV11-2 with TRBJ1-1; D gene ambiguous. The CDR3 length is 13 residues. V was pared by 4 bases and J by 4 bases, with 10 bases between. Per the germline V gene, CDR1 is SGHAT and CDR2 is FQNNGV. The CDR3 protein is CASSSAVGTEAFF. The DNA for the CDR3 is TGTGCCAGCAGCTCAGCGGTGGGCACTGAAGCTTTCTTT.

The table lists this clone with a few counts. This sequence joins TRBV18 and TRBJ2-1; perhaps TRBD2 as D (5 bases). The CDR3 extends over 14 amino acids. V dropped 3 bases and J dropped 6 bases, with 12 bases sitting between them. Germline loops: CDR1 KGHSH, CDR2 LQKENI. CDR3 sequence reads: CASSPYEGTNEQFF. In nucleotides, the CDR3 is TGTGCCAGCTCACCTTACGAGGGAACCAATGAGCAGTTCTTC.

The chain links TRBV7-3 to TRBJ2-1; D is possibly TRBD2 (6 bases). The germline CDR1 and CDR2 sequences are SGHTA and FQGTGA. V was pared by 0 bases and J by 7 bases, with 16 bases between. The length of the CDR3 is 16 residues. The CDR3 DNA sequence: TGTGCCAGCAGCTTAACTCGGCGGGACCGGGCGAATGAGCAGTTCTTC. Translated, it gives CASSLTRRDRANEQFF.

This clone has more than one count but fewer than ten. CDR3 sequence (DNA): TGTGCCAGCAGCGCCCCGGGACTAGCGCAAAATGAGCAGTTCTTC. Translating it yields CASSAPGLAQNEQFF. The rearrangement joins TRBV5-4 to TRBJ2-1; 10 bases are a match to TRBD2. The CDR3 loop spans 15 amino acids. The germline CDR1 and CDR2 sequences are SGHNT and YYREEE (reference sequence). V gave up 4 bases and J gave up 7 bases; unmatched junction bases: 8.

This clone came up a few times. One end of the junction varies from germline; a read error may be responsible. The chain joins TRBV7-2 to TRBJ2-7, with 9 bases that match TRBD2. Germline lookup yields CDR1 SGHTA and CDR2 FQGNSA. The CDR3 contains 16 residues. The CDR3 DNA follows: TGTGCCAGCAGCTTAGCTCCGGGACTAGCTTCCTCCGAGCAGTACTTC. Translated, it gives CASSLAPGLASSEQYF.

V gene TRBV4-3 combines with J gene TRBJ2-3, with TRBD2 matching 10 bases. The germline gives CDR1 LGHNA, CDR2 YSLEER. The CDR3 covers 17 residues. The V gene end was trimmed by 0 bases and the J gene end by 3 bases; junction bases not matched to a gene: 6. The CDR3 region is CASSQEGPSGRTDTQYF. The DNA of the CDR3 is TGCGCCAGCAGCCAAGAAGGCCCTAGCGGGAGAACAGATACGCAGTATTTT.

The chain couples TRBV19 to TRBJ2-2; 7 bases match TRBD2. This CDR3 is built from 16 residues. V lost 9 bases, J lost 7 bases, and 17 bases stayed unmatched. Germline CDR1 is LNHDA and CDR2 is SQIVND (reference sequence). CDR3 DNA sequence: TGTGCCAGCAAACCTCAGCCCGAACTAGCGATCGGGGAGCTGTTTTTT. Translated: CASKPQPELAIGELFF.

This clone occurred a few times. This chain links TRBV7-9 with TRBJ2-3, with 7 bases that match TRBD1. The CDR3 spans 15 residues. Germline-derived CDR1 and CDR2 are SEHNR and FQNEAQ (reference sequence). The V gene end was trimmed by 2 bases and the J gene end by 4 bases; junction bases not matched to a gene: 6. The CDR3 coding sequence is TGTGCCAGCAGCTTAAAGGGGGCGCCCCCAGATACGCAGTATTTT. It codes for CASSLKGAPPDTQYF.

The sample holds a few counts of this clone. The CDR3 loop is CASSPALGSGNTIYF. DNA for the CDR3: TGTGCCAGCTCACCGGCCCTAGGCTCTGGAAACACCATATATTTT. This chain uses TRBV18 with TRBJ1-3, with D uncertain. Looked up from germline, CDR1 is KGHSH and CDR2 is LQKENI. Trimming removed 3 bases from V and 0 bases from J, with 9 bases in between. This CDR3 has 15 residues.

J is TRBJ2-5 and V is TRBV6-6, with 12 bases identical to TRBD2. J lost 5 bases, V lost 2 bases, and 6 bases had no gene match. The CDR3 has 16 residues. Germline CDR1 and CDR2: MNHNY and SVGAGI (reference sequence). CDR3 DNA sequence: TGTGCCAGCAGTTACGGGCTAGCGGGAGGGGGGGAGACCCAGTACTTC. This translates into CASSYGLAGGGETQYF.

This clone came up a few times. The rearrangement links TRBV9 to TRBJ2-2, with TRBD1 matching 9 bases. V lost 3 bases and J lost 6; bases outside the gene matches: 9. Germline V lookup: CDR1 SGDLS, CDR2 YYNGEE. This CDR3 spans 16 amino acids. The CDR3 sequence is CASSGPRQGVSGELFF. CDR3 in DNA: TGTGCCAGCAGCGGACCTAGACAGGGGGTATCCGGGGAGCTGTTTTTT.

This clone was seen a few times. The chain has TRBV9 and TRBJ2-5; D is possibly TRBD2 (5 bases). With the DNA end fitting TRBJ2-7 better, the J assignment may be wrong. The length of the CDR3 is 15 residues. Germline loops: CDR1 SGDLS, CDR2 YYNGEE. The CDR3 sequence: CASSRLWPSDYEQYF. As DNA, the CDR3 is TGTGCCAGCAGCCGACTATGGCCCTCCGACTACGAGCAGTACTTC.

This clone was seen more than once but under ten times. This rearrangement joins TRBV28 to TRBJ2-1; 13 bases are a match to TRBD2. This CDR3 is built from 17 residues. Germline lookup yields CDR1 MDHEN and CDR2 SYDVKM. The V gene end was trimmed by 5 bases and the J gene end by 1 base; junction bases not matched to a gene: 5. CDR3 nucleotides: TGTGCCAGCAGTGGAGGGACTAGCGGGACGTCCTACAATGAGCAGTTCTTC. It codes for CASSGGTSGTSYNEQFF.

V usage is TRBV7-3 and J usage is TRBJ2-2; 8 nucleotides match TRBD2. Germline V CDR1 and CDR2: SGHTA, FQGTGA. This CDR3 is built from 16 residues. With V trimmed by 0 bases and J by 5 bases, 5 bases remained unmatched. The CDR3 nucleotides are TGTGCCAGCAGCTTAACTAGCGGGAAGGGAACCGGGGAGCTGTTTTTT. This translates into CASSLTSGKGTGELFF. Complete variable domain (other parts from reference TRBV7-3 and TRBJ2-2): GAGVSQTPSNKVTEKGKYVELRCDPISGHTALYWYRQSLGQGPEFLIYFQGTGAADDSGLPNDRFFAVRPEGSVSTLKIQRTERGDSAVYLCASSLTSGKGTGELFFGEGSRLTVL.

This clone was detected a few times. This rearrangement joins TRBV18 to TRBJ2-3, with 7 bases matching TRBD1. Trimming cost V 4 bases and J 3 bases; bases outside gene matches: 13. The CDR3 totals 17 residues. Germline CDR1 and CDR2: KGHSH and LQKENI. CDR3 sequence reads: CASSQLNRGPRTDTQYF. The CDR3 DNA reads TGTGCCAGCTCACAATTAAACAGGGGTCCACGGACAGATACGCAGTATTTT.